This T cell receptor beta chain was sequenced in a study of Graves' ophthalmopathy and Graves' hyperthyroidism. The study, taken as a whole, reports: A model built from 13 signatures distinguished ophthalmopathy from stable hyperthyroidism with roughly 85% sensitivity and 81.08% specificity. Detected in blood as well were most expanded thyroid clonotypes with frequency above 0.001.

This clonotype was recorded many times. Its specificity is not known. Hyperthyroidism patients, aged 18 to 65, were newly diagnosed, under 2 months' duration. Germline V gives CDR1 WNHNN, CDR2 SYGVQD (reference sequence). Deletions cut 7 bases from V and 1 base from J, with 19 bases between. The CDR3 length is 16 residues. The authors amplified TCR beta CDR3 regions, and they did so from RNA transcripts for repertoire sequencing. After a first-round RT-PCR with HTBI primers, a second-round multiplex PCR was run. TCRdb passed the multiplex PCR reads through MiXCR, listing each CDR3 protein once. The sample has 350,000 to 400,000 distinct CDR3 sequences, roughly 14% seen once.

The sample consisted of peripheral blood. This TCR derives from a woman between 18 and 29 years old with stable Graves' hyperthyroidism. This chain uses TRBV10-1 with TRBJ1-1; no clear D. The DNA of the CDR3 is TGCGCCAGCATTAAACGGCTTCAGGACTCGAACACTGAAGCTTTCTTT. Translated: CASIKRLQDSNTEAFF.